This TCR beta chain was sequenced for a study of shared clonotypes between healthy human individuals (dated by TCRdb to 2020 to 2022). Regarding the research as a whole: The cohort comprised a couple of women and a few men aged 18 to 49 years. For each donor, CD4 naive and CD4 memory were each given three plates, CD8 naive was given two plates, and CD8 memory was given one plate. To estimate repertoire size and how much clonotypes are shared between individuals, the study performed deep sequencing of blood TCR repertoires from five healthy adults. To increase sequencing depth and limit assay-specific biases, different laboratories used diverse techniques to prepare libraries and sequence TCR repertoires. Per donor, leukapheresis produced somewhere between about 0.94 and 8.9 billion PBMCs. Summary of the overall study and its limitations: Pairwise subsampling indicated that sequencing depth was expected to affect the degree of clonotype sharing among donors. Around 5% of naive CD4, 3.5% of naive CD8, about 2.4% of memory CD4, and 0.35% to 0.5% of memory CD8 clonotypes were shared across four donors. Compared with non-shared clonotypes, clonotypes shared by all four sorted-subset donors had higher generation probabilities. Even with the large sequencing depth, rarefaction of the sorted-subset datasets indicated that sequencing was incomplete. Sampling was restricted to blood, and TCR repertoires in tissues likely differ from the TCR repertoires found in blood. Naive subsets generally had larger estimated clonotype richness than memory subsets. Because the study included only a small number of donors, the genetic and exposure-history diversity represented was limited.

TCR CDR3 regions were amplified from genomic DNA by multiplex PCR using the deep immunoSEQ assay. For each cell subset, the extracted genomic DNA was distributed evenly across all wells of several immunoSEQ 96-well plates, and each plate served as one replicate. For sorted subsets, each replicate PCR was loaded with roughly 190 ng genomic DNA, equivalent to 30,000 or so T cell genomes. Purified libraries were quantified with a Qubit 3.0 fluorometer, sized on a Bioanalyzer 2100, and re-quantified with the KAPA Library Quantification kit. A separate single-read 150-cycle Illumina NextSeq 550 flow cell was used to sequence each immunoSEQ 96-well plate. As for how the authors treated the data: Because only junctional sequences without quality scores were contained in the immunoSEQ output, filtering matching that applied to full-length reads could not be performed. To assign V/J genes and CDR3, sequences were annotated against IMGT germline references using PyIR, a Python wrapper for IgBLAST v1.9. Reads with weak V/J assignments (E-value above 1e-6), missing CDR3, stop codons, out-of-frame junctions, or ambiguous translated residues were removed. A V3J clonotype was defined by an identical inferred V gene, J gene, and CDR3 amino acid sequence. The percentage overlap between two repertoires was calculated by dividing the number of shared unique clonotypes by the size of the smaller repertoire. RTK rarefaction, the Chao1 estimator, and Recon v2.1 estimates of unobserved clonotypes were used to assess repertoire richness. Generation probabilities were computed with OLGA for all TCRbeta clonotypes obtained by the gDNA method from several donors. Here the immuneACCESS table is served through TCRdb, limited to in-frame sequences with V and J called. Missing clones are a known gap in these copies; in checked studies unresolved V genes cover under half, and the rest lacks a known reason. Clone size and the V and J calls come from that table; the DNA yielded D and trimming. Within this sample are about 1,800,000 clones, with approximately 94% of them counted one time only. 1% to 1.5% of the sample goes to the ten largest clones.

For this clone: Which antigen it targets is not known. Base-call qualities are not available, and no considerably larger clone is one nucleotide away.

CD8 naive samples were CD45RO-negative cells positively selected for CCR7, giving a CD45RA+CCR7+ population that excluded TemRA cells. The donors were healthy, HIV-negative adults with no recently reported acute infections or vaccinations. All donors were Caucasian adults living in Nashville, Tennessee, USA. After blood collection by leukapheresis, PBMCs were isolated using Ficoll-Histopaque density gradient centrifugation and then cryopreserved in the vapor phase of liquid nitrogen. Analytical flow cytometry was used to check the purity and quantity of every magnetically sorted T cell population. Genomic DNA was isolated from each sorted fraction and quantified by UV absorbance on a Nanodrop 2000c. The germline V gene supplies CDR1 MNHNS and CDR2 SASEGT. V and J are truncated by 6 bases and 0 bases respectively, leaving an intervening sequence of 14 bases. The CDR3 sequence holds 15 residues, the cysteine and phenylalanine included. Only the CDR3 DNA is retained, 45 bases long and in frame from the first base.

The sequence is built from TRBV6-1 and TRBJ1-2; no D gene is confidently identified. The receptor was derived from a man aged 18 to 30 in good health. Sequences were obtained from naive CD8+ T cells sorted from blood. Taken with the paper, the label for cell subset or site translates to: CD45RA+CCR7+. DNA sequence: TGTGCCAGCAGGCCAACAGATTCGACTAACTATGGCTACACCTTC. Protein translation: CASRPTDSTNYGYTF.